These 30 T cell receptor beta chains share one sample of origin, sequenced in a study of lymphopenia after photon versus proton radiotherapy. Sequenced by immunoSEQ multiplex PCR; TCRdb stores in-frame clones only, minus some. The top ten clones hold around a third of a sample with around 28,000 clones, about four fifths of them seen once. This specimen consisted of peripheral blood, obtained from a patient treated with photon-based radiotherapy. These TCRs come from a man aged 50 to 60 with gastric cancer.

The rearrangement joins TRBV7-3 to TRBJ2-1, with a weak D call TRBD1 (6 bases). This CDR3 has 13 residues. The germline V gene has CDR1 SGHTA and CDR2 FQGTGA. V lost 6 bases and J 6 bases, leaving 12 bases between the germline ends. The CDR3 DNA reads as TGTGCCAGCAGTACTACAGGGATCAATGAGCAGTTCTTC. Its protein product is CASSTTGINEQFF.

V is TRBV6-9 and J is TRBJ1-5, with unresolved D. Per germline, CDR1 MNHGY and CDR2 SVAAGI. The V and J ends lost 6 bases and 4 bases respectively, with 13 bases between them. The CDR3 has 14 residues. The CDR3 nucleotides read TGTGCCAGCAGCCTAGACGGGGTAAATCAGCCCCAGCATTTT. Encoded protein: CASSLDGVNQPQHF.

This clone was found a few times. The V gene is TRBV27, the J gene TRBJ1-6; 10 bases fit TRBD1. The CDR3 runs 14 residues. Germline V gene sequence: CDR1 MNHEY, CDR2 SMNVEV (reference sequence). V was clipped by 4 bases and J by 10 bases; unmatched bases: 4. CDR3 region: CASSWDRGNSPLHF. Here the CDR3 DNA reads TGTGCCAGCAGTTGGGACAGGGGTAACTCACCCCTCCACTTT.

This chain connects TRBV6-5 to TRBJ1-6; 7 bases fit TRBD1. The germline gives CDR1 MNHEY, CDR2 SVGAGI. CDR3 length: 14 residues. With 6 bases clipped from V and 6 bases from J, the junction kept 5 bases outside the gene matches. The CDR3 loop is CASRGQESNSPLHF. CDR3 DNA: TGTGCCAGCAGAGGACAGGAAAGTAATTCACCCCTCCACTTT.

V and J are TRBV7-8 and TRBJ1-5, with TRBD1 identical over 7 bases. The length of the CDR3 is 17 residues. With V trimmed by 5 bases and J by 0 bases, 10 bases remained unmatched. Germline lookup yields CDR1 SGHVS and CDR2 FQNEAQ. The CDR3 loop is CASSRGLWADSNQPQHF. CDR3 bases: TGTGCCAGCAGCAGGGGGCTGTGGGCCGATAGCAATCAGCCCCAGCATTTT.

CDR3 sequence (DNA): TGTGCCAGCGACCCTAGCGGGGGGGCTAGTGAGCAGTTCTTC. This sequence encodes CASDPSGGASEQFF. This rearrangement joins TRBV9 to TRBJ2-1; 12 bases fit TRBD2. The V gene end was trimmed by 7 bases and the J gene end by 9 bases; junction bases not matched to a gene: 8. In germline, CDR1 is SGDLS, CDR2 YYNGEE. CDR3 length: 14 amino acids. Full variable domain (rest looked up from reference TRBV9 and TRBJ2-1): DSGVTQTPKHLITATGQRVTLRCSPRSGDLSVYWYQQSLDQGLQFLIQYYNGEERAKGNILERFSAQQFPDLHSELNLSSLELGDSALYFCASDPSGGASEQFFGPGTRLTVL.

This clone was counted at least ten times. V and J are TRBV7-9 and TRBJ2-1; no firm D call. CDR1 is SEHNR and CDR2 is FQNEAQ in the germline V gene (reference sequence). The CDR3 sequence is 15 residues long. Trimming cost V 5 bases and J 6 bases, with 17 bases left between them. In DNA form, the CDR3 reads TGTGCCAGCAGCCGACAAGGGATTTTAGGCAATGAGCAGTTCTTC. It yields the protein CASSRQGILGNEQFF.

The chain couples TRBV10-2 to TRBJ2-7, with TRBD1 matching 8 bases. Per germline, CDR1 WSHSY and CDR2 SAAADI. This CDR3 spans 15 amino acids. J lost 1 base, V lost 4 bases, and 6 bases had no gene match. CDR3 region: CASSVMTGASYEQYV. CDR3 bases: TGCGCCAGCAGTGTGATGACAGGGGCGTCCTACGAGCAGTACGTC.

The chain recombines TRBV5-1 with TRBJ2-1; D might be TRBD1 (6 bases). This CDR3 is 14 amino acids long. V was cut by 3 bases and J by 6 bases, with 13 bases left in between. Per the germline V gene, CDR1 is SGHRS and CDR2 is YFSETQ. The CDR3: CASSWGLTGNEQFF. CDR3 sequence (DNA): TGCGCCAGCAGCTGGGGCTTGACAGGCAATGAGCAGTTCTTC.

This clone was seen once. The chain uses TRBV9 and TRBJ2-2; D ambiguous. Trimming shortened V by 4 bases and J by 3 bases, and 7 bases separated the two germline ends. The CDR3 runs to 13 residues. Germline CDR1 reads SGDLS; CDR2 reads YYNGEE. CDR3 sequence (DNA): TGTGCCAGCAGCCCGGGTTACACCGGGGAGCTGTTTTTT. Amino acids: CASSPGYTGELFF.

The chain carries TRBV7-6 and TRBJ2-2; D is undetermined. Germline loops: CDR1 SGHVS, CDR2 FNYEAQ. CDR3 length: 11 residues. V was cut by 5 bases and J by 6 bases, with 4 bases left in between. This chain's CDR3 is CASSPSGELFF. As DNA, the CDR3 is TGTGCCAGCAGCCCGTCCGGGGAGCTGTTTTTT.

Remarks on this clone: This CDR3 is also generated by other DNA sequences in the sample. V is TRBV4-1 and J is TRBJ1-5; D gene ambiguous. The CDR3 sequence is 16 residues long. Deletions cut 1 base from V and 3 bases from J, with 13 bases between. Germline CDR1 is MGHRA and CDR2 is YSYEKL. This chain's CDR3 is CASSQVEGTINQPQHF. Written as DNA, the CDR3 is TGCGCCAGCAGCCAAGTGGAGGGAACCATCAATCAGCCCCAGCATTTT.

The chain recombines TRBV29-1 with TRBJ2-4; D gene uncertain. In germline, CDR1 is SQVTM, CDR2 ANQGSEA. This CDR3 contains 13 residues. Written as DNA, the CDR3 is TGCACCTGGATATCCCCAAATGAAAACATTCAGTACTTC. Protein sequence: CTWISPNENIQYF.

CDR3 sequence (DNA): TGTGCCAGCAGCTTAGCAGCAGGGTTCGCTGGAAACACCATATATTTT. Its translation: CASSLAAGFAGNTIYF. The genes are TRBV7-9 and TRBJ1-3; a weak D match, TRBD1 (5 bases). The ends were cut back, 0 bases at V and 2 bases at J, with 11 bases in the middle. In germline, CDR1 is SEHNR, CDR2 FQNEAQ (reference sequence). CDR3 size: 16 residues.

The rearrangement uses TRBV29-1 and TRBJ2-5; maybe TRBD2 (5 bases). Germline CDR1 SQVTM, CDR2 ANQGSEA. Trimming removed 4 bases from V and 11 bases from J, with 14 bases in between. The length of the CDR3 is 11 residues. CDR3 nucleotides: TGCAGCGTTGGCGGACTTGGTGGGCAGTACTTC. This gives the protein CSVGGLGGQYF. Full variable domain (missing parts from reference TRBV29-1 and TRBJ2-5): SAVISQKPSRDICQRGTSLTIQCQVDSQVTMMFWYRQQPGQSLTLIATANQGSEATYESGFVIDKFPISRPNLTFSTLTVSNMSPEDSSIYLCSVGGLGGQYFGPGTRLLVL.

This chain connects TRBV18 to TRBJ1-1, with 8 bases lining up with TRBD1. The CDR3 runs 15 residues. J was trimmed by 4 bases and V by 2 bases; bases with no gene match: 6. Looked up from germline, CDR1 is KGHSH and CDR2 is LQKENI. In nucleotides, the CDR3 is TGTGCCAGCTCACCAAGACAGGGGTCGGTCACTGAAGCTTTCTTT. Protein: CASSPRQGSVTEAFF. Full variable domain (rest looked up from reference TRBV18 and TRBJ1-1): NAGVMQNPRHLVRRRGQEARLRCSPMKGHSHVYWYRQLPEEGLKFMVYLQKENIIDESGMPKERFSAEFPKEGPSILRIQQVVRGDSAAYFCASSPRQGSVTEAFFGQGTRLTVV.

V gene TRBV19 combines with J gene TRBJ1-5; no clear D. The CDR3 contains 16 residues. Germline V CDR1 and CDR2: LNHDA, SQIVND (reference sequence). V lost 6 bases, J lost 0 bases, and 15 bases lay in between. The CDR3 sequence: CASRRTHLDSNQPQHF. For the CDR3, the DNA is TGTGCCAGTAGAAGAACTCACCTGGATAGCAATCAGCCCCAGCATTTT.

This clone has only a few counts. V gene TRBV6-6 combines with J gene TRBJ2-1; 14 bases align to TRBD2. Germline CDR1 and CDR2: MNHNY and SVGAGI (reference sequence). The V segment lost 5 bases and the J segment 9 bases; nucleotides outside the gene matches: 6. The CDR3 has 15 residues. For the CDR3, the DNA is TGTGCCAGCAGTAAGACTAGCGGGGGGGCCGGTGAGCAGTTCTTC. Amino acid sequence: CASSKTSGGAGEQFF.

This sequence joins TRBV27 and TRBJ2-7, with D possibly TRBD2 on 5 matching bases. CDR1 MNHEY and CDR2 SMNVEV come from the germline V gene (reference sequence). V shed 6 bases and J shed 2 bases, with 20 bases lying between them. The CDR3 extends over 16 amino acids. The CDR3 region has the DNA TGTGCCAGCAGCCCACCCCCTGGAGGCCCTACCTACGAGCAGTACGTC. Protein product: CASSPPPGGPTYEQYV.

This clone turned up a few times. This sequence joins TRBV7-2 and TRBJ2-2; 7 bases are a match to TRBD1. The CDR3 length is 17 residues. J gave up 2 bases and V 4 bases, and 10 bases lay outside the gene matches. Germline CDR1 is SGHTA and CDR2 is FQGNSA. CDR3 loop: CASSSGQGGPNTGELFF. The CDR3 nucleotides are TGTGCCAGCAGCTCGGGACAAGGGGGCCCCAACACCGGGGAGCTGTTTTTT.

The chain's CDR3 is CASTKGELYGYTF. Here the CDR3 DNA reads TGTGCCAGCACTAAGGGGGAGCTTTATGGCTACACCTTC. The chain recombines TRBV6-6 with TRBJ1-2, with a tentative D call TRBD1 (6 bases). CDR1 is MNHNY, CDR2 SVGAGI, per germline (reference sequence). This CDR3 contains 13 residues. The V end was cut by 7 bases, the J end by 5 bases, with 14 bases between.

V is TRBV11-2 and J is TRBJ1-3, with 9 bases fitting TRBD1. Germline V gives CDR1 SGHAT, CDR2 FQNNGV. There are 15 residues in the CDR3. Trimming removed 5 bases from V and 5 bases from J; junction bases left unmatched: 7. CDR3 region: CASSQRDRARNTIYF. CDR3 DNA sequence: TGTGCCAGCAGCCAAAGGGACAGGGCCCGAAACACCATATATTTT.

The chain is built from TRBV7-2 and TRBJ2-1; perhaps TRBD2 as D (6 bases). CDR1 and CDR2 from the germline V gene are SGHTA and FQGNSA. The CDR3 is 13 residues long. The V end was cut by 5 bases, the J end by 9 bases, with 14 bases between. CDR3 residues: CASSAPGVGEQFF. For the CDR3, the DNA is TGTGCCAGCAGCGCACCGGGGGTTGGTGAGCAGTTCTTC.

The genes are TRBV30 and TRBJ1-4; 9 bases are a match to TRBD1. With V trimmed by 0 bases and J by 7 bases, 3 bases remained unmatched. The CDR3 contains 14 residues. Germline CDR1 and CDR2: GTSNPN and SVGIG (reference sequence). DNA of the CDR3: TGTGCCTGGAGTGTATGGACAGGGGCTGAAAAACTGTTTTTT. Amino acid sequence: CAWSVWTGAEKLFF.

The count of this clone is one. The V call is TRBV6-5, the J call TRBJ2-1; D is ambiguous. Germline CDR1 is MNHEY and CDR2 is SVGAGI. The V and J ends lost 2 bases and 0 bases respectively, with 8 bases between them. This CDR3 region has 15 residues. For the CDR3, the DNA is TGTGCCAGCAGTTACGCTAGGGACTCCTACAATGAGCAGTTCTTC. Protein: CASSYARDSYNEQFF.

This clone was seen a single time. The chain is built from TRBV11-2 and TRBJ2-6; D unclear. The CDR3 sequence is 16 residues long. The germline CDR1 and CDR2 sequences are SGHAT and FQNNGV. V shed 5 bases and J shed 0 bases, with 11 bases lying between them. The DNA for the CDR3 is TGTGCCAGCAGCCTTCGTCGCGCCTCTGGGGCCAACGTCCTGACTTTC. Protein sequence: CASSLRRASGANVLTF. The entire variable domain, with the rest obtained from reference TRBV11-2 and TRBJ2-6, is as follows: EAGVAQSPRYKIIEKRQSVAFWCNPISGHATLYWYQQILGQGPKLLIQFQNNGVVDDSQLPKDRFSAERLKGVDSTLKIQPAKLEDSAVYLCASSLRRASGANVLTFGAGSRLTVL.

The chain recombines TRBV5-1 with TRBJ2-2; 9 positions match TRBD1. Germline V gene data show CDR1 as SGHRS and CDR2 as YFSETQ. The CDR3 has 14 amino acids. Unmatched junction bases numbered 7, after V lost 4 bases and J lost 9 bases. The DNA for the CDR3 is TGCGCCAGCAGCAACCGGGACAGGGTCCGGGAGCTGTTTTTT. Encoded protein: CASSNRDRVRELFF.

This chain connects TRBV10-3 to TRBJ1-6; tentatively, D is TRBD1 (6 bases). The CDR3 sequence is 14 residues long. Germline-derived CDR1 and CDR2 are ENHRY and SYGVKD. Trimming removed 6 bases from V and 5 bases from J, with 11 bases in between. As DNA, the CDR3 is TGTGCCATCAGCCAGGGGTCCGATAATTCACCCCTCCACTTT. It translates to CAISQGSDNSPLHF.

This clone was detected once. The chain links TRBV12-5 to TRBJ1-2; no clear D. V was pared by 6 bases and J by 2 bases, with 10 bases between. The CDR3 loop spans 13 amino acids. Germline loops: CDR1 LGHNT, CDR2 FRNRAP. CDR3 nucleotides: TGTGCTAGTGGGAAGGATACGAACTATGGCTACACCTTC. As protein: CASGKDTNYGYTF.

The V gene is TRBV7-9, the J gene TRBJ2-7, with 7 bases fitting TRBD1. The CDR3 runs 17 residues. V shed 5 bases and J 2 bases; nucleotides not matched to a gene: 15. The germline V gene encodes CDR1 SEHNR and CDR2 FQNEAQ (reference sequence). CDR3 sequence reads: CASSRGERDSITYEQYF. In nucleotides, the CDR3 is TGTGCCAGCAGCCGAGGCGAACGGGACAGTATAACCTACGAGCAGTACTTC.